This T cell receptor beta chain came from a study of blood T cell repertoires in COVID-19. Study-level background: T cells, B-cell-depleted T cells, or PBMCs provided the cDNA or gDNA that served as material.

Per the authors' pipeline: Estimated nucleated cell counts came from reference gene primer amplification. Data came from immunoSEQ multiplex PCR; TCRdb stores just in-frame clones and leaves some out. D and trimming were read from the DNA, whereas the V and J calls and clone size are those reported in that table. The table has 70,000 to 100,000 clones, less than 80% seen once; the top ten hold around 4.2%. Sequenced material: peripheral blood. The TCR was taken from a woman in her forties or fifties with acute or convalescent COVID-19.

The CDR3 reads CASSSPGRGIGYEQYF. DNA of the CDR3: TGTGCCAGCAGCTCTCCGGGCAGGGGCATCGGTTACGAGCAGTACTTC. The rearrangement uses TRBV5-6 and TRBJ2-7; D is perhaps TRBD1 (6 bases). The CDR3 contains 16 residues. Trimming stripped 3 bases from V and 4 bases from J, with 20 bases between. Germline loops: CDR1 SGHDT, CDR2 YYEEEE. Based on the CDR3 plus reference TRBV5-6 and TRBJ2-7, the full variable domain is DAGVTQSPTHLIKTRGQQVTLRCSPKSGHDTVSWYQQALGQGPQFIFQYYEEEERQRGNFPDRFSGHQFPNYSSELNVNALLLGDSALYLCASSSPGRGIGYEQYFGPGTRLTVT.